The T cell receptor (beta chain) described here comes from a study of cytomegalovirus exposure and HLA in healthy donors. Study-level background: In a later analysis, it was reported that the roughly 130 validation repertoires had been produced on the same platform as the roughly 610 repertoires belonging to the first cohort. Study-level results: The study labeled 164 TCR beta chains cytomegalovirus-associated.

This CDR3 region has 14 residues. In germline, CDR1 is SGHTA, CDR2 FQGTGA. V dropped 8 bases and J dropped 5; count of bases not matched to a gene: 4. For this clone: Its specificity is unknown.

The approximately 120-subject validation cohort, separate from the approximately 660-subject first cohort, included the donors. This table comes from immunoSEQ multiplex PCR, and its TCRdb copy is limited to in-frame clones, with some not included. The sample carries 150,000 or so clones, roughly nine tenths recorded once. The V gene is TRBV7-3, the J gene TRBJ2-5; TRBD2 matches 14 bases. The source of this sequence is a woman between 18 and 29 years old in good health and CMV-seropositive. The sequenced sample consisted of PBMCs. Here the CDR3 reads CASARTSGGETQYF. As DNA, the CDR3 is TGTGCCAGCGCCCGGACTAGCGGGGGGGAGACCCAGTACTTC.